The 17 T cell receptor beta chains in this list originate from one sample, sequenced in a study of identical twins. One entry per CDR3 protein, called by TCRdb with MiXCR from the 5' RACE reads. The sample contains roughly 1,500,000 distinct CDR3 sequences, less than 40% of which appear only once. The sample consisted of cord blood. All receptors come from a newborn girl in good health.

This clonotype was detected many times. A read error may explain this, as a much larger clone is one base away. The rearrangement links TRBV21-1 to TRBJ1-1; no DNA check was done on the table's D call, TRBD1. TRBV21-1 is given as a pseudogene. The CDR3 totals 12 residues. In DNA, the CDR3 is TGTGCCAGCAGCAAAGGGGGCACTGAAGCTTTCTTT. Translation: CASSKGGTEAFF.

The gene calls are TRBV24-1 and TRBJ2-1; D is ambiguous. CDR1 and CDR2 from the germline V gene are KGHDR and SFDVKD. The V end lost 1 base, the J end lost 11 bases, and 11 bases lay between the germline ends. This CDR3 contains 13 residues. CDR3 sequence (DNA): TGTGCCACCAGTGATTTAGGGCTAGATAAGCAGTTCTTC. This gives the protein CATSDLGLDKQFF.

This rearrangement joins TRBV2 to TRBJ2-5; D possibly corresponds to TRBD2 (6 bases). The DNA end lines up better with TRBJ2-4; the J call may be wrong. The CDR3 loop spans 15 amino acids. The germline V gene has CDR1 SNHLY and CDR2 FYNNEI. The CDR3 protein is CASSEVSDYQFIQYF. The CDR3 DNA sequence: TGTGCCAGCAGTGAGGTCTCGGACTATCAGTTCATTCAGTACTTC.

This clonotype was observed a handful of times. The V call is TRBV2, the J call TRBJ1-4; D might be TRBD1 (5 bases). The CDR3 is made up of 13 amino acids. V lost 7 bases, J lost 4 bases, and 10 bases lay in between. Germline CDR1 is SNHLY and CDR2 is FYNNEI. The CDR3 nucleotides read TGTGCCAGCATCTGGGACCGTAATGAAAAACTGTTTTTT. This codes for CASIWDRNEKLFF.

The rearrangement uses TRBV3-1 and TRBJ2-7; 8 bases line up with TRBD1. The J call may be in error: the DNA end matches TRBJ2-5 better. The CDR3 has 15 residues. The germline V gene has CDR1 LGHDT and CDR2 YNNKEL (reference sequence). Here the CDR3 reads CASSPRRTGRETQYF. The DNA for the CDR3 is TGTGCCAGCAGCCCCCGGCGGACAGGGCGAGAGACCCAGTACTTC.

There are many counts of this clonotype. The chain links TRBV4-1 to TRBJ2-1; TRBD2 matches 7 bases. Germline V CDR1 and CDR2: MGHRA, YSYEKL. This CDR3 contains 16 residues. V dropped 6 bases and J dropped 7; count of bases not matched to a gene: 15. CDR3 DNA sequence: TGCGCCAGCAGAAGGATCTTGGGGAGGGCCAGAAATGAGCAGTTCTTC. Its protein product is CASRRILGRARNEQFF.

The rearrangement joins TRBV5-6 to TRBJ2-2, with D unresolved. The V end lost 0 bases, the J end lost 4 bases, and 19 bases lay between the germline ends. Germline CDR1 reads SGHDT; CDR2 reads YYEEEE. The CDR3 spans 18 residues. The CDR3 loop reads CASSLADGSLGRTGELFF. CDR3 DNA sequence: TGTGCCAGCAGCTTGGCGGATGGTTCCCTAGGGCGCACCGGGGAGCTGTTTTTT. Looking up the rest from reference TRBV5-6 and TRBJ2-2 gives the full variable domain: DAGVTQSPTHLIKTRGQQVTLRCSPKSGHDTVSWYQQALGQGPQFIFQYYEEEERQRGNFPDRFSGHQFPNYSSELNVNALLLGDSALYLCASSLADGSLGRTGELFFGEGSRLTVL.

CDR3 DNA: TGTGCCAGCAGAAAGCGGGAGGGCCTTTTGAACGGCAATGAGCAGTTCTTC. Protein sequence: CASRKREGLLNGNEQFF. This chain joins TRBV12-3 or TRBV12-4 and TRBJ2-1, with TRBD2 identical over 10 bases. The V gene end was trimmed by 6 bases and the J gene end by 6 bases; junction bases not matched to a gene: 14. The CDR3 is made up of 17 amino acids.

The gene calls are TRBV7-2 and TRBJ2-3; maybe TRBD2 (6 bases). Germline V CDR1 and CDR2: SGHTA, FQGNSA. The CDR3 is 14 residues long. Trimming stripped 5 bases from V and 6 bases from J, with 15 bases between. DNA of the CDR3: TGTGCCAGCAGCCCCCCTCCCCTAGCGGATACGCAGTATTTT. This sequence encodes CASSPPPLADTQYF.

This clonotype was seen more than once but under ten times. The CDR3 sequence is CASSPGQGAREAFF. The CDR3 nucleotides are TGTGCCAGCAGCCCGGGACAGGGGGCGCGGGAAGCTTTCTTT. This chain connects TRBV12-3 or TRBV12-4 to TRBJ1-1, with 12 bases matching TRBD1. The CDR3 runs to 14 residues. V dropped 6 bases and J dropped 8; count of bases not matched to a gene: 7.

The V call is TRBV28, the J call TRBJ1-1; TRBD1 matches 9 bases. This CDR3 has 12 amino acids. The J segment lost 8 bases and the V segment lost 6 bases, leaving 4 bases of the junction unmatched. From germline, CDR1 is MDHEN and CDR2 SYDVKM. The CDR3 DNA is TGTGCCAGCAGCGGACAGGGGTTAGAAGCTTTCTTT. Protein product: CASSGQGLEAFF.

V is TRBV6-6 and J is TRBJ1-1; D is unresolved. V was shortened by 7 bases and J by 11 bases, with 11 bases between the two germline ends. The germline V gene encodes CDR1 MNHNY and CDR2 SVGAGI (reference sequence). CDR3 size: 10 residues. This CDR3 reads CASTSGRAFF. In DNA, the CDR3 is TGTGCCAGCACGTCAGGACGCGCTTTCTTT.

The sample holds a few counts of this clonotype. V usage is TRBV21-1 and J usage is TRBJ2-1; the D call TRBD1 from the table was never checked on the DNA. TRBV21-1 represents a pseudogene. The CDR3 contains 15 residues. CDR3 residues: CASSKGQVSYNEQFF. The CDR3, as DNA: TGTGCCAGCAGCAAGGGACAGGTCTCCTACAATGAGCAGTTCTTC.

In its sample, this clonotype was seen a few times. The chain employs TRBV20-1 and TRBJ2-4; 9 bases map to TRBD1. Germline lookup yields CDR1 DFQATT and CDR2 SNEGSKA (reference sequence). This CDR3 is 11 amino acids long. CDR3 sequence (DNA): TGCAAGGGACAGGGCCAAAACATTCAGTACTTC. This translates into CKGQGQNIQYF.

V usage is TRBV7-6 and J usage is TRBJ2-5; a weak D match, TRBD1 (6 bases). Germline V lookup: CDR1 SGHVS, CDR2 FNYEAQ. V lost 6 bases and J lost 9, with 17 bases in between. This CDR3 spans 13 amino acids. The CDR3 spells CASSARGVVPQYF. CDR3 coding DNA: TGTGCCAGCAGTGCCAGGGGCGTAGTACCCCAGTACTTC.

The J gene is TRBJ1-5, the V gene TRBV4-2; 9 positions match TRBD1. The CDR3 totals 16 residues. Germline V gene sequence: CDR1 LGHNA, CDR2 YNFKEQ. The V segment lost 4 bases and the J segment 9 bases; nucleotides outside the gene matches: 13. The CDR3 spells CASSLASGTGLSPQHF. The CDR3 bases are TGTGCCAGCAGCCTCGCCTCCGGGACAGGGCTATCGCCCCAGCATTTT.

The chain links TRBV29-1 to TRBJ1-2, with 9 bases lining up with TRBD1. Germline CDR1 and CDR2: SQVTM and ANQGSEA. V gave up 7 bases and J gave up 8 bases; unmatched junction bases: 8. The CDR3 sequence is 12 residues long. CDR3 in amino acids: CSASGTGLGYTF. DNA for the CDR3: TGCAGCGCCTCCGGGACAGGGTTGGGCTACACCTTC.